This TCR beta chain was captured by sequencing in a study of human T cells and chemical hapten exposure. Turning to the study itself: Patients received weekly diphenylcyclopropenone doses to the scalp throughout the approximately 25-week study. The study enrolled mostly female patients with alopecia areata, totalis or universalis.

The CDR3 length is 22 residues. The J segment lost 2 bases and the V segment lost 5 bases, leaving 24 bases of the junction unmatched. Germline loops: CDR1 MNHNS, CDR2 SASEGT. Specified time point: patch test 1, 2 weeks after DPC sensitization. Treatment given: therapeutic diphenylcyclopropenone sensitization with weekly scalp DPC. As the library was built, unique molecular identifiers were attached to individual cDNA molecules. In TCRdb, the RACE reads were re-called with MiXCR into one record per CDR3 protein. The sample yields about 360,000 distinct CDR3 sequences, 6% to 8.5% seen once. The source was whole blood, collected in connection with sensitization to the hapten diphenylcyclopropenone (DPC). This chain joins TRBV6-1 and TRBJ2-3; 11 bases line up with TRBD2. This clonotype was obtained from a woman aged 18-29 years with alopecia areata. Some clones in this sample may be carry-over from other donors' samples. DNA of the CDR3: TGTGCCAGCAGTCTGTCCCCTGCTCCTAGCGGGGGGTCCCGGATATTCACAGATACGCAGTATTTT. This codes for CASSLSPAPSGGSRIFTDTQYF.